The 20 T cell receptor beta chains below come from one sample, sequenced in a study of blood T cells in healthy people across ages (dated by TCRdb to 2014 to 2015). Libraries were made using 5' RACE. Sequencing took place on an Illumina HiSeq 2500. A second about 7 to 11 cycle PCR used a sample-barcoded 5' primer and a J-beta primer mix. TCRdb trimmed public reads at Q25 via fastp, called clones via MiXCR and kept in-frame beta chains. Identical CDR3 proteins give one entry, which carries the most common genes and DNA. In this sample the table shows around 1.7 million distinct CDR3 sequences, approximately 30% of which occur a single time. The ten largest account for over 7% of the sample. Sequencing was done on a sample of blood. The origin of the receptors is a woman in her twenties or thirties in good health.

Here the CDR3 reads CASSQQVGTSGEQYF. The DNA of the CDR3 is TGCGCCAGCAGCCAACAAGTGGGGACATCTGGCGAGCAGTACTTC. This chain links TRBV4-1 with TRBJ2-4, with D tentatively TRBD1 (6 bases). Gene TRBJ2-7 matches the end of the DNA better, so the J call may be wrong. Germline loops: CDR1 MGHRA, CDR2 YSYEKL. The CDR3 contains 15 residues.

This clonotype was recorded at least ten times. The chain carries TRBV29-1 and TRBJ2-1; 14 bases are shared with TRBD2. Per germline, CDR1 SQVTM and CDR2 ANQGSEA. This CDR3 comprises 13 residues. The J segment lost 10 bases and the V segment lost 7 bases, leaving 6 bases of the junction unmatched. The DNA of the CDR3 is TGCAGCGCTGGGACTAGCGGGGGCTCGGAGCAGTTCTTC. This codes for CSAGTSGGSEQFF.

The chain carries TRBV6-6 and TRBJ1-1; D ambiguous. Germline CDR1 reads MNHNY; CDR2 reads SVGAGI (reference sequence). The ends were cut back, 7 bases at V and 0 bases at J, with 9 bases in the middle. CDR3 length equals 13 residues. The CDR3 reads CASNGPLNTEAFF. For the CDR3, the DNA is TGTGCCAGCAACGGGCCATTGAACACTGAAGCTTTCTTT.

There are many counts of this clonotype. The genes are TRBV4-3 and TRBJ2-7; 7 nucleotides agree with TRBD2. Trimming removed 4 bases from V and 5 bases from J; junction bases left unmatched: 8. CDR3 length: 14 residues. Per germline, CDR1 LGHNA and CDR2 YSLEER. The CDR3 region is CASSPRLAGDEQYF. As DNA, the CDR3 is TGCGCCAGCAGCCCGAGACTAGCCGGTGACGAGCAGTACTTC.

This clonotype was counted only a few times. The CDR3: CASSLNTGGYNEQFF. The DNA of the CDR3 is TGTGCCAGCAGCCTGAACACAGGGGGCTACAATGAGCAGTTCTTC. The J gene is TRBJ2-1, the V gene TRBV5-6; 8 nucleotides line up with TRBD1. Germline CDR1 is SGHDT and CDR2 is YYEEEE. The CDR3 contains 15 residues. The junction had 6 bases not matched to a gene; V was cut back by 4 bases and J by 3 bases.

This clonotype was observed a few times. This CDR3 is CASMTGQVRGYTF. CDR3 in DNA: TGTGCCAGCATGACGGGACAGGTCCGGGGCTACACCTTC. V is TRBV6-2 or TRBV6-3 and J is TRBJ1-2; 8 nucleotides match TRBD1. The V segment lost 7 bases and the J segment 8 bases; nucleotides outside the gene matches: 9. The CDR3 has 13 amino acids. Germline CDR1 reads MNHEY; CDR2 reads SVGEGT.

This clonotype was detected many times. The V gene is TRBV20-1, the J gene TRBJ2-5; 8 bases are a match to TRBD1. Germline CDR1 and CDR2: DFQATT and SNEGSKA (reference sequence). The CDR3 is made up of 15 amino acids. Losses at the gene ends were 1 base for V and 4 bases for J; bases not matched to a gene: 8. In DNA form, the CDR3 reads TGCAGTGCTAGAGCTACCAGGACAGGGAGAGAGACCCAGTACTTC. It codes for CSARATRTGRETQYF.

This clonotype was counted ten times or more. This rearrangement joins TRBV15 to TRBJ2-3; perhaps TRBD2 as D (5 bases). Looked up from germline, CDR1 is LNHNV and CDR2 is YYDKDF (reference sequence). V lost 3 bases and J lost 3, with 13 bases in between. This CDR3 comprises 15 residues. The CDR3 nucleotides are TGTGCCACCAGCAGTTCTGGGGAGTCAACAGATACGCAGTATTTT. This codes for CATSSSGESTDTQYF.

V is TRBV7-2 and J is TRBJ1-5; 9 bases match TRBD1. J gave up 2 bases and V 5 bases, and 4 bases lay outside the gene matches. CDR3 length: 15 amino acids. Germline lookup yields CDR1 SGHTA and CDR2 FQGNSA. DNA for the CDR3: TGTGCCAGCAGCCGGGGGGACAGGGGCAATCAGCCCCAGCATTTT. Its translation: CASSRGDRGNQPQHF.

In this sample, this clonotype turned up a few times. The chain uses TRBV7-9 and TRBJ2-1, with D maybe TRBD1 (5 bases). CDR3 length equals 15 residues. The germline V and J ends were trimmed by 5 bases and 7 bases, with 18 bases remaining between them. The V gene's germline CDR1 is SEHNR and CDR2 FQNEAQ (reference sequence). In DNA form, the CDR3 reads TGTGCCAGCAGCCCAAGGGGATCCCTCGGGAATGAGCAGTTCTTC. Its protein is CASSPRGSLGNEQFF.

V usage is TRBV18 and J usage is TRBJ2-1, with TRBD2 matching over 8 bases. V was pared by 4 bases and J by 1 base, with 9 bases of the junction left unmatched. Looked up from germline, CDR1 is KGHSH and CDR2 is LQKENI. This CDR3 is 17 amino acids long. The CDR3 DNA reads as TGTGCCAGCTCACGTCCGAGCAGCGGGGGTTCCTACAATGAGCAGTTCTTC. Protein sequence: CASSRPSSGGSYNEQFF.

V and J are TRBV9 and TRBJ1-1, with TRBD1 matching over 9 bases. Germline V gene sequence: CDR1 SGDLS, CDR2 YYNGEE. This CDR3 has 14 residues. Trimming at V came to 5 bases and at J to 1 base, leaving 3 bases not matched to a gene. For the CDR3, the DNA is TGTGCCAGCAGTACAGGGGGCCCGAACACTGAAGCTTTCTTT. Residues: CASSTGGPNTEAFF.

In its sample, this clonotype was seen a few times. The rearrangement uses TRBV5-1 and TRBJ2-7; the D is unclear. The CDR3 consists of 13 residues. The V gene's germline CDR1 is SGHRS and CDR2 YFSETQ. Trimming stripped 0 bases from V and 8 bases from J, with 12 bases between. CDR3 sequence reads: CASSLAGDGQQYF. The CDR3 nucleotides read TGCGCCAGCAGCTTGGCAGGAGACGGCCAGCAGTACTTC.

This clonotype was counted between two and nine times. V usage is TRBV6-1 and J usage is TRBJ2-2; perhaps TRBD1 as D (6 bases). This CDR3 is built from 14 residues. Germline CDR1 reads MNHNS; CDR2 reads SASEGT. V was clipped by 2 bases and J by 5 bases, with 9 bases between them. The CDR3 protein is CASSEQGWTGELFF. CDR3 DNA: TGTGCCAGCAGTGAACAGGGGTGGACCGGGGAGCTGTTTTTT.

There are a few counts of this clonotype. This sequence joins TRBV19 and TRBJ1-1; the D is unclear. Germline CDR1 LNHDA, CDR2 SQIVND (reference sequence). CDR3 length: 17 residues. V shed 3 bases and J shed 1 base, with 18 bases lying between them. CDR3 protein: CASSMGTEGLWNTEAFF. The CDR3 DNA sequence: TGTGCCAGTAGTATGGGTACAGAGGGCCTGTGGAACACTGAAGCTTTCTTT. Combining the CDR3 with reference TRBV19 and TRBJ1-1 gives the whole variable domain DGGITQSPKYLFRKEGQNVTLSCEQNLNHDAMYWYRQDPGQGLRLIYYSQIVNDFQKGDIAEGYSVSREKKESFPLTVTSAQKNPTAFYLCASSMGTEGLWNTEAFFGQGTRLTVV.

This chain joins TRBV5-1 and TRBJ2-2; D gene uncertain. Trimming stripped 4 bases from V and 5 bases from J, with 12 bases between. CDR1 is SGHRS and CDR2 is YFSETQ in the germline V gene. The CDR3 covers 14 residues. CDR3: CASSQAVGTGELFF. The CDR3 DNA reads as TGCGCCAGCAGCCAAGCCGTTGGGACCGGGGAGCTGTTTTTT.

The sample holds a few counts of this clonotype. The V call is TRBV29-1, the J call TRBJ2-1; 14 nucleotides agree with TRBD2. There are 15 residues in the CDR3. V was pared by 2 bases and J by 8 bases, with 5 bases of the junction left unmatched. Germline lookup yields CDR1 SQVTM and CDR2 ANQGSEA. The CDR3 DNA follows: TGCAGCGTTGAATCCGGGACTAGCGGGGGTGATGAGCAGTTCTTC. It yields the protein CSVESGTSGGDEQFF.

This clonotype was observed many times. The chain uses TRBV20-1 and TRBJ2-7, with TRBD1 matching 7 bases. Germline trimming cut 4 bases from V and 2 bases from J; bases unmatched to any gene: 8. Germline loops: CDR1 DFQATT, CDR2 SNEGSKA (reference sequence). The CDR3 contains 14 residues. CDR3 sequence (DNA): TGCAGTGCTACCGGGACAGCGACAACCTACGAGCAGTACTTC. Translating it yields CSATGTATTYEQYF.

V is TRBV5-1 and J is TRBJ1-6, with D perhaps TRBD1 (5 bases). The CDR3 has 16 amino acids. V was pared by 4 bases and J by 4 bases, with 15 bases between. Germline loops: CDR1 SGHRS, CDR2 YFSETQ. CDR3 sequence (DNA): TGCGCCAGCAGCCTTCGGGACGGGGGATATAATTCACCCCTCCACTTT. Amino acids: CASSLRDGGYNSPLHF.

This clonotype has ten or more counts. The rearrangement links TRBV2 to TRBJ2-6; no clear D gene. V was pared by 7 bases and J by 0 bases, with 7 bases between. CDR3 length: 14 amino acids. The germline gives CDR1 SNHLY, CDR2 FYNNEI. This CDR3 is CASNSYSGANVLTF. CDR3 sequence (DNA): TGTGCCAGCAACAGTTACTCTGGGGCCAACGTCCTGACTTTC.